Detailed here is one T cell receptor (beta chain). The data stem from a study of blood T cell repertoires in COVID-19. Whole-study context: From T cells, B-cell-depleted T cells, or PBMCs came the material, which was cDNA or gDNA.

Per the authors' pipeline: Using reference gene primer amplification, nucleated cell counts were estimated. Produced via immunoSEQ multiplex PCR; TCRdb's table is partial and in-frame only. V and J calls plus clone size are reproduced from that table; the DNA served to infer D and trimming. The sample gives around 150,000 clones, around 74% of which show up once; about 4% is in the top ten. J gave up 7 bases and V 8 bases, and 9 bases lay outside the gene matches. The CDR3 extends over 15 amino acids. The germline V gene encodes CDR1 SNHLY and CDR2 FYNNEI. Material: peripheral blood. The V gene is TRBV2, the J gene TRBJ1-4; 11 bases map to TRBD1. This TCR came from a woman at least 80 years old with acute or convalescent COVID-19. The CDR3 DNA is TGTGCCAGCGTTCGCGGGACAGGGGGTTTTGAAAAACTGTTTTTT. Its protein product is CASVRGTGGFEKLFF.